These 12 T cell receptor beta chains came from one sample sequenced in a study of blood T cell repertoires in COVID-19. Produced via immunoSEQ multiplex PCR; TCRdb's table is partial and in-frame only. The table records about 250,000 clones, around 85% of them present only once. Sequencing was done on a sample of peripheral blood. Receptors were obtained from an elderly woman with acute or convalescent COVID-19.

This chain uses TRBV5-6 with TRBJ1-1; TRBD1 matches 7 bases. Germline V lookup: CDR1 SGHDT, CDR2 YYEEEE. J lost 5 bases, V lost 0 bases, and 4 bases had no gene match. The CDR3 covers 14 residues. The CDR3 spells CASSLDRQGTEAFF. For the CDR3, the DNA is TGTGCCAGCAGCTTGGATCGACAGGGTACTGAAGCTTTCTTT. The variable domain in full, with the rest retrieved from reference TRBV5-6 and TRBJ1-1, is DAGVTQSPTHLIKTRGQQVTLRCSPKSGHDTVSWYQQALGQGPQFIFQYYEEEERQRGNFPDRFSGHQFPNYSSELNVNALLLGDSALYLCASSLDRQGTEAFFGQGTRLTVV.

CDR3 residues: CASSQGQHSDGYTF. In nucleotides, the CDR3 is TGTGCCAGCAGCCAAGGACAGCACTCAGATGGCTACACCTTC. The rearrangement links TRBV14 to TRBJ1-2, with D possibly TRBD1 on 5 matching bases. V lost 1 base and J lost 6, with 12 bases in between. The CDR3 spans 14 residues. The germline CDR1 and CDR2 sequences are SGHDN and FVKESK.

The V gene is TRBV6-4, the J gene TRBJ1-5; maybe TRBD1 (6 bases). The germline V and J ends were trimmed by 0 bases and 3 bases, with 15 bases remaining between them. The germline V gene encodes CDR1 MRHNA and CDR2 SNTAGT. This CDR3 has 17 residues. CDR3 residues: CASSDSKTTGSNQPQHF. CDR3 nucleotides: TGTGCCAGCAGTGACTCGAAGACTACAGGGTCCAATCAGCCCCAGCATTTT.

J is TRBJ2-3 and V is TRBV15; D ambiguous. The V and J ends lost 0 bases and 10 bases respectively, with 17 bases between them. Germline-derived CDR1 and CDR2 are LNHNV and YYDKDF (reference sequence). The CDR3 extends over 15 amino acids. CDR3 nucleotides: TGTGCCACCAGCAGAGACCTCTTAACTCCCGGTGCGCAGTATTTT. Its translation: CATSRDLLTPGAQYF.

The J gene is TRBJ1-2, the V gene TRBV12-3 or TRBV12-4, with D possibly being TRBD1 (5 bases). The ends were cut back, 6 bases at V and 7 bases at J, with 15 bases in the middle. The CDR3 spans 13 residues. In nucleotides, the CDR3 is TGTGCCAGCAGCCCGGGTAGCGGGGCTGGCTACACCTTC. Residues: CASSPGSGAGYTF.

The CDR3 nucleotides are TGTGCCAGCAGACCCAATGCGGCGCCTTCCTACGAGCAGTACTTC. It specifies CASRPNAAPSYEQYF. This chain links TRBV5-4 with TRBJ2-7; D gene unclear. V dropped 5 bases and J dropped 1 base, with 16 bases sitting between them. Looked up from germline, CDR1 is SGHNT and CDR2 is YYREEE (reference sequence). The CDR3 has 15 amino acids.

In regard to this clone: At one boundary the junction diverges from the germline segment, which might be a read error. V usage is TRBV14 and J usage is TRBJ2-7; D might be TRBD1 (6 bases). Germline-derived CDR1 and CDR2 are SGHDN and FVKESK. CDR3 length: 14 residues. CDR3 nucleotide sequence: TGTGCCAGCAGCCGCCAACAGGGTGCCTACGCGCAGTACTTC. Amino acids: CASSRQQGAYAQYF.

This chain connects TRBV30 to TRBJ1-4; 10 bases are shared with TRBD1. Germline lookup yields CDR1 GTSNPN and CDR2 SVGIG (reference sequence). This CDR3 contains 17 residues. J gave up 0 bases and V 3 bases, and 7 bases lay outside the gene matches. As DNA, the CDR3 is TGTGCCTGGAGCGCAGGACAGGGGGACGCAACTAATGAAAAACTGTTTTTT. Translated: CAWSAGQGDATNEKLFF.

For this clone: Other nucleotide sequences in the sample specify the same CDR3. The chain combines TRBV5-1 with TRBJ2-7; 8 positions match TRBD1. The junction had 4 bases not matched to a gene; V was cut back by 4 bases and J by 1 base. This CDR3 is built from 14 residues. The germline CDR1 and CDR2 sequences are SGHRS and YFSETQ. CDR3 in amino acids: CASSPRTGSYEQYF. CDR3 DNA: TGCGCCAGCAGCCCTCGGACAGGGTCCTACGAGCAGTACTTC.

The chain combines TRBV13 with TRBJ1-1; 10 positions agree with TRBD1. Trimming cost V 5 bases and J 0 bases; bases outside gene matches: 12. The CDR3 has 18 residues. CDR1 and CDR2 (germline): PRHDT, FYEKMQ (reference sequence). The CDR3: CASSIRTGGRHMNTEAFF. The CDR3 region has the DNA TGTGCCAGCAGCATCCGGACAGGGGGTCGGCACATGAACACTGAAGCTTTCTTT.

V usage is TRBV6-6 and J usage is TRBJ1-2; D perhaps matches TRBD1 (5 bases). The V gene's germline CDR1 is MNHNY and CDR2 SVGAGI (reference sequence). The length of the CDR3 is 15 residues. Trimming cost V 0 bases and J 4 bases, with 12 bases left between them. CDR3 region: CASSYSGGAGYGYTF. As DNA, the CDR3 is TGTGCCAGCAGTTACTCGGGAGGGGCGGGCTATGGCTACACCTTC.

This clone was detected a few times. The CDR3 region is CASSRTSGVVAGELFF. DNA for the CDR3: TGTGCCAGCAGCCGGACTAGCGGGGTTGTGGCCGGGGAGCTGTTTTTT. This chain links TRBV3-1 (or the pseudogene TRBV3-2) with TRBJ2-2, with 12 bases aligning to TRBD2. CDR3 length: 16 residues. Germline CDR1 reads LGHDT; CDR2 reads YNNKEL (reference sequence). V shed 4 bases and J 6 bases; nucleotides not matched to a gene: 6.